This record concerns one TCR beta chain sequence. Its target is unknown. Sequenced by immunoSEQ multiplex PCR; TCRdb stores in-frame clones only, minus some. The data contain more than 70,000 clones, 95% to 98% of them singletons. These data originate in a study of human thymus T cells. Germline loops: CDR1 SGHTA, CDR2 FQGNSA. The CDR3 extends over 15 amino acids. Trimming pared 5 bases from V and 3 bases from J, leaving 13 bases between. Study-wide points: Related research found strongly overlapping thymic repertoires in unrelated individuals. Thymic as well as blood repertoires seemed to favor certain V and J genes unevenly.

It was from resections taken during corrective heart surgery that the thymus tissue came. This TCR was recovered from a boy younger than two with a congenital heart defect but otherwise immunologically healthy. The rearrangement links TRBV7-2 to TRBJ1-4, with D uncertain. What was sequenced was thymus tissue. This CDR3 reads CASSPLEVPNEKLFF. The DNA of the CDR3 is TGTGCCAGCAGCCCCCTAGAGGTCCCTAATGAAAAACTGTTTTTT.